The rows below give T cell receptor beta chains drawn from one sample of a study of blood T cells in healthy people across ages. TCRdb fed the 5' RACE reads into MiXCR, producing one record per CDR3 protein. Counted here are about 640,000 distinct CDR3 sequences, approximately 59% occurring once; the ten biggest clones make up 35% to 40%. The sequencing sample was made of blood. These receptors came from a man aged 55-75 years in good health. Both conserved end residues are part of each CDR3. The D gene is left open where the match is weak. Expanded clones get a size class; other rows say once, few or many, or leave the size out.

>TRBV5-1|few|TRBJ1-2|.
CASSVGDGYTF
TGCGCCAGCAGCGTCGGGGATGGCTACACCTTC
>TRBV20-1|.|TRBJ2-3|.
CSATKADTDTQYF
TGCAGTGCCACCAAAGCGGACACAGATACGCAGTATTTT
>TRBV5-1|few|TRBJ2-1|TRBD2
CASSLGTSAGPLNEQFF
TGCGCCAGCAGCTTGGGGACTAGCGCGGGGCCACTAAATGAGCAGTTCTTC
>TRBV20-1|.|TRBJ2-5|.
CSASGEGVETQYF
TGCAGTGCTAGCGGGGAGGGGGTTGAGACCCAGTACTTC
>TRBV7-2|.|TRBJ2-4|TRBD2
CASSPRLARAKNIQYF
TGTGCCAGCAGCCCACGACTAGCAAGAGCCAAAAACATTCAGTACTTC
>TRBV5-1|.|TRBJ1-2|TRBD1
CASSSRQGRGGYTF
TGCGCCAGCAGCTCACGACAGGGAAGAGGTGGCTACACCTTC
>TRBV4-1|.|TRBJ1-1|TRBD1
CASSAPGGAGTEAFF
TGCGCCAGCAGCGCTCCAGGGGGCGCAGGCACTGAAGCTTTCTTT
>TRBV5-1|.|TRBJ2-3|.
CASSAQTTTDTQYF
TGCGCCAGCAGCGCCCAGACTACAACAGATACGCAGTATTTT
>TRBV5-1|many|TRBJ2-5|TRBD1
CASSRDRAQETQYF
TGTGCCAGCTCACGGGACAGGGCCCAAGAGACCCAGTACTTC
>TRBV3-1|few|TRBJ2-7|TRBD2
CASRTSGRSSYEQYF
TGTGCCAGCAGGACTAGCGGGCGGAGCTCCTACGAGCAGTACTTC
>TRBV20-1|.|TRBJ2-3|.
CSAKPPSTDTQYF
TGCAGTGCTAAGCCCCCCAGCACAGATACGCAGTATTTT
>TRBV10-1|.|TRBJ2-7|.
CASSESGSYEQYF
TGCGCCAGCAGTGAGTCGGGGTCCTACGAGCAGTACTTC
>TRBV5-1|.|TRBJ1-1|.
CASSLGVSTEAFF
TGCGCCAGCAGCTTGGGGGTTTCCACTGAAGCTTTCTTT
>TRBV13|.|TRBJ1-2|.
CASSETGTRYTF
TGTGCCAGCAGCGAAACAGGGACCCGCTACACCTTC
>TRBV20-1|.|TRBJ2-5|.
CSAPHSGGQETQYF
TGCAGTGCTCCTCACAGCGGAGGACAAGAGACCCAGTACTTC
>TRBV29-1|.|TRBJ1-2|.
CSVMTSRANYGYTF
TGCAGCGTCATGACATCTAGAGCTAACTATGGCTACACCTTC
>TRBV13|.|TRBJ2-1|.
CASSLVQGDEQFF
TGTGCCAGCAGCTTGGTGCAGGGCGATGAGCAGTTCTTC
>TRBV11-2|.|TRBJ2-2|TRBD1
CASSPNPGTGTGELFF
TGTGCCAGCAGCCCTAACCCCGGGACAGGGACCGGGGAGCTGTTTTTT
>TRBV20-1|few|TRBJ1-4|TRBD1
CSARTDREKLFF
TGCAGTGCTAGAACAGACAGGGAGAAACTGTTTTTT
>TRBV3-1|.|TRBJ1-4|TRBD1
CASSQGGTGGKKLFF
TGTGCCAGCAGCCAAGGAGGGACAGGGGGTAAAAAACTGTTTTTT
>TRBV29-1|once|TRBJ2-7|.
CSARTDPPETRYF
TGCAGCGCTAGGACGGACCCCCCTGAGACCCGGTACTTC
>TRBV5-1|few|TRBJ2-6|TRBD1
CASSPITGGSGANVLTF
TGCGCCAGCAGCCCAATAACAGGGGGCTCTGGGGCCAACGTCCTGACTTTC
>TRBV5-1|.|TRBJ2-4|TRBD1
CASSSGQGENIQYF
TGCGCCAGCAGCTCGGGACAGGGAGAAAACATTCAGTACTTC
>TRBV29-1|few|TRBJ2-7|TRBD2
CSVGDGVAGAYEQYF
TGCAGCGTTGGGGACGGGGTAGCGGGGGCATACGAGCAGTACTTC
>TRBV12-3/TRBV12-4|.|TRBJ2-2|TRBD2
CASSPPGTSGGRQAGELFF
TGTGCCAGCAGTCCTCCCGGGACTAGCGGGGGACGGCAGGCCGGGGAGCTGTTTTTT